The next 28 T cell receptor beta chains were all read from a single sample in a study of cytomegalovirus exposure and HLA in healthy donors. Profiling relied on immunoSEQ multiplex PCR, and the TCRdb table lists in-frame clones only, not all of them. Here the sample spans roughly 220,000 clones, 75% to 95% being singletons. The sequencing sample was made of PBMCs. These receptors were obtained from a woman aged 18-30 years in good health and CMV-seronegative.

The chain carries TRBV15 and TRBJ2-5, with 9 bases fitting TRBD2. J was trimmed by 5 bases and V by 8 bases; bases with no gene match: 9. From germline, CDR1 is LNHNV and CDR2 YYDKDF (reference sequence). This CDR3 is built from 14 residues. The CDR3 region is CATGGRAVLETQYF. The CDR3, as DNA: TGTGCCACCGGCGGGAGGGCCGTTTTGGAGACCCAGTACTTC. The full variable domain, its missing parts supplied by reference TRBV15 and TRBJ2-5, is DAMVIQNPRYQVTQFGKPVTLSCSQTLNHNVMYWYQQKSSQAPKLLFHYYDKDFNNEADTPDNFQSRRPNTSFCFLDIRSPGLGDTAMYLCATGGRAVLETQYFGPGTRLLVL.

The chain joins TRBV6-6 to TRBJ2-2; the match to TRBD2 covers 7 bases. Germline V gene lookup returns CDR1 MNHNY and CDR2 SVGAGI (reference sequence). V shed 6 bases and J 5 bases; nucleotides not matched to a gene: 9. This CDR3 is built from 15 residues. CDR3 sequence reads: CASSRGLVETGELFF. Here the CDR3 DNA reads TGTGCCAGCAGCCGCGGACTAGTCGAAACCGGGGAGCTGTTTTTT.

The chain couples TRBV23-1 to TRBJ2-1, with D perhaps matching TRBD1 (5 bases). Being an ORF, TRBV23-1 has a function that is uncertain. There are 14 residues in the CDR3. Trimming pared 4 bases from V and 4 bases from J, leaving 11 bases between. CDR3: CASSRQGSYNEQFF. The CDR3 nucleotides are TGCGCCAGCAGTCGTCAGGGTTCGTACAATGAGCAGTTCTTC.

DNA of the CDR3: TGTGCCAGTAGTACGACAGGGAGAGGAGAAGCTTTCTTT. Protein product: CASSTTGRGEAFF. The chain joins TRBV19 to TRBJ1-1; 7 bases are a match to TRBD1. The CDR3 contains 13 residues. Losses at the gene ends were 4 bases for V and 8 bases for J; bases not matched to a gene: 7. Germline lookup yields CDR1 LNHDA and CDR2 SQIVND (reference sequence).

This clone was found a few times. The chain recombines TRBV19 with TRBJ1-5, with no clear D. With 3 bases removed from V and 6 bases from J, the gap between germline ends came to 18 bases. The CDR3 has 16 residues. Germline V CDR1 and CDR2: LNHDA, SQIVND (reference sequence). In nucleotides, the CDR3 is TGTGCCAGTAGTATCTTTCGTCTGGAGGGCCTTCAGCCCCAGCATTTT. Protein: CASSIFRLEGLQPQHF.

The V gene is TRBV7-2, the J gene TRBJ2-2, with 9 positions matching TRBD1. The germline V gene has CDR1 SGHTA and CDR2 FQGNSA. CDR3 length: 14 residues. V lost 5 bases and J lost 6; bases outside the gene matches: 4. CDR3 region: CASSTHRGPGELFF. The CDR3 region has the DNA TGTGCCAGCAGCACCCACAGGGGGCCCGGGGAGCTGTTTTTT.

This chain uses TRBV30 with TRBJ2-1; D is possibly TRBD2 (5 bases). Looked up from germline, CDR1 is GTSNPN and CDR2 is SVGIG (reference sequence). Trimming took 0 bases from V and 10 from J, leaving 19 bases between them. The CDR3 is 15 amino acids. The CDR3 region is CAWSVRTGLRREQFF. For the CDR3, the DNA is TGTGCCTGGAGTGTACGGACTGGGCTTAGAAGGGAGCAGTTCTTC.

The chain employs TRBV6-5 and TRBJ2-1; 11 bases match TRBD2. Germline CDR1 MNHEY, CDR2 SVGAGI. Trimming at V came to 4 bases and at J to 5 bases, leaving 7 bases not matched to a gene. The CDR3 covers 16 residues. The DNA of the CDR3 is TGTGCCAGCAGTTCTAGCGGGAGGAATCCTAACAATGAGCAGTTCTTC. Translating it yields CASSSSGRNPNNEQFF.

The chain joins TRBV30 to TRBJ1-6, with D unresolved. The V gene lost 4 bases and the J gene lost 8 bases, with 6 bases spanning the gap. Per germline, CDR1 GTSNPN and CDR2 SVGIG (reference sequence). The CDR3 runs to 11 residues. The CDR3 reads CAWTRDSPLHF. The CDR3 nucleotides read TGTGCCTGGACGCGCGATTCACCCCTCCACTTT.

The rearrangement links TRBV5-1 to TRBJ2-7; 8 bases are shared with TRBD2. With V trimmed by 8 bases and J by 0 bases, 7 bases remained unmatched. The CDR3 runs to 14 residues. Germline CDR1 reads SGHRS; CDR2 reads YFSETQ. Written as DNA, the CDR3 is TGCGCCAGTGAACTAGCGGAGAGCTCCTACGAGCAGTACTTC. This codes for CASELAESSYEQYF.

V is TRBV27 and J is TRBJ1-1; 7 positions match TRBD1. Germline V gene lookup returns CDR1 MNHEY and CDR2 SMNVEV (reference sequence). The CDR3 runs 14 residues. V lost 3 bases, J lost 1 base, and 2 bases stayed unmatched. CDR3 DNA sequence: TGTGCCAGCAGTTTTACAGGGGCGAACACTGAAGCTTTCTTT. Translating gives CASSFTGANTEAFF.

CDR3 DNA sequence: TGTGCCAGCAGACCCCCTCGAGGACTAGCGGGAGGCCGCTCCTACAATGAGCAGTTCTTC. It codes for CASRPPRGLAGGRSYNEQFF. The chain uses TRBV7-3 and TRBJ2-1; 14 nucleotides agree with TRBD2. The CDR3 consists of 20 residues. Unmatched junction bases numbered 13, after V lost 6 bases and J lost 0 bases. Germline values: CDR1 SGHTA, CDR2 FQGTGA. The variable domain in full, completed from reference TRBV7-3 and TRBJ2-1, reads GAGVSQTPSNKVTEKGKYVELRCDPISGHTALYWYRQSLGQGPEFLIYFQGTGAADDSGLPNDRFFAVRPEGSVSTLKIQRTERGDSAVYLCASRPPRGLAGGRSYNEQFFGPGTRLTVL.

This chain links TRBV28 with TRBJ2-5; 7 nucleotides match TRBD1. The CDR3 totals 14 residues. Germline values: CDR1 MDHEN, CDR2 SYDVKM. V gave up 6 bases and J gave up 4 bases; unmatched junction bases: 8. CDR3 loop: CASSPGAGGETQYF. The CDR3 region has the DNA TGTGCCAGCAGCCCAGGCGCAGGGGGAGAGACCCAGTACTTC.

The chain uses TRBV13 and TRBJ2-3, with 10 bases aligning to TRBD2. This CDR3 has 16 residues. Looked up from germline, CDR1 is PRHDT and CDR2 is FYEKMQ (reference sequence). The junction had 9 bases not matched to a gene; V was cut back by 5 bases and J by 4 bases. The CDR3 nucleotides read TGTGCCAGCAGCCGTCGGACTAGCGGCAGAGCAGATACGCAGTATTTT. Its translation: CASSRRTSGRADTQYF.

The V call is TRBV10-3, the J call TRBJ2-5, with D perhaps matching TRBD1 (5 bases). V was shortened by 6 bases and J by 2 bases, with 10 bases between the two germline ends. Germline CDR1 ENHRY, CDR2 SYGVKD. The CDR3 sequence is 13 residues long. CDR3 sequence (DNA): TGTGCCATCAGGACCGACAGTCAAGAGACCCAGTACTTC. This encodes CAIRTDSQETQYF.

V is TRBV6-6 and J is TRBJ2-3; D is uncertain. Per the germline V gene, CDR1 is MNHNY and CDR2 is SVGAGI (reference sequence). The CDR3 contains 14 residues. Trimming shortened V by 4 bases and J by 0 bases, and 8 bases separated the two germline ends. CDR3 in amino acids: CASSLAPSTDTQYF. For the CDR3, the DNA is TGTGCCAGCAGTTTAGCTCCGAGCACAGATACGCAGTATTTT.

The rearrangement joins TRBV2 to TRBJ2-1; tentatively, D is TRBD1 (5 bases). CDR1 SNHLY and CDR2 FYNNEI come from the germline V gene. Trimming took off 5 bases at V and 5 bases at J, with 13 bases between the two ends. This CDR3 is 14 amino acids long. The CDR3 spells CASSLISGHNEQFF. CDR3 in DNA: TGTGCCAGCAGTTTAATATCAGGGCACAATGAGCAGTTCTTC.

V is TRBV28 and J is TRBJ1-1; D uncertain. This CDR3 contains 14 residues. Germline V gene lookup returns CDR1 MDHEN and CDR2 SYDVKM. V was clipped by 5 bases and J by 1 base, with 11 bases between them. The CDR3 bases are TGTGCCAGCAGTCCGGGAGGCCAGAACACTGAAGCTTTCTTT. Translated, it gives CASSPGGQNTEAFF.

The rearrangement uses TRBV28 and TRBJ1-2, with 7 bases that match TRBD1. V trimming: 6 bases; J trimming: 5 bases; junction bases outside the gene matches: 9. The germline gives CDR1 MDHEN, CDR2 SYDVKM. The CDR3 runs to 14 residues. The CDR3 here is CASRLSGTAYGYTF. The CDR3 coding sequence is TGTGCCAGCAGGTTGAGTGGGACAGCATATGGCTACACCTTC.

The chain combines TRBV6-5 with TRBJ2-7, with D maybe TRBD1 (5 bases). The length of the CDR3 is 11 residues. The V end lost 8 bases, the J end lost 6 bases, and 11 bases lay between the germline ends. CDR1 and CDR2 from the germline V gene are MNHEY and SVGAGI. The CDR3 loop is CASARRGEQYF. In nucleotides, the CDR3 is TGTGCCAGCGCGAGAAGGGGCGAGCAGTACTTC.

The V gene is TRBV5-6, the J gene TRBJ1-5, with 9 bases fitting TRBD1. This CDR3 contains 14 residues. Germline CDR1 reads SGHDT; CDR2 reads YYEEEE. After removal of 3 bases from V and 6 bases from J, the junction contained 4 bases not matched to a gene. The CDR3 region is CASSWGQGSQPQHF. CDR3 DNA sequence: TGTGCCAGCAGCTGGGGACAGGGAAGTCAGCCCCAGCATTTT. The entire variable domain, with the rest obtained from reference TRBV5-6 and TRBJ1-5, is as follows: DAGVTQSPTHLIKTRGQQVTLRCSPKSGHDTVSWYQQALGQGPQFIFQYYEEEERQRGNFPDRFSGHQFPNYSSELNVNALLLGDSALYLCASSWGQGSQPQHFGDGTRLSIL.

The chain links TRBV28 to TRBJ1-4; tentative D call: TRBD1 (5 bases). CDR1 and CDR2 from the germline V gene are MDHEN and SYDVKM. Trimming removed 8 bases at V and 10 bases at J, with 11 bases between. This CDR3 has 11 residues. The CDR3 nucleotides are TGTGCCAGCTTCGACGGGGGAAAACTGTTTTTT. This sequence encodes CASFDGGKLFF.

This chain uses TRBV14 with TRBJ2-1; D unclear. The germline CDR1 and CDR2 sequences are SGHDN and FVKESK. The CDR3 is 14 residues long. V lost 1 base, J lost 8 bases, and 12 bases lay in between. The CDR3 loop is CASSQVPGIDEQFF. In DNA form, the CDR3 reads TGTGCCAGCAGCCAAGTTCCGGGTATCGATGAGCAGTTCTTC. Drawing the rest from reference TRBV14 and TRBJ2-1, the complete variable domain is EAGVTQFPSHSVIEKGQTVTLRCDPISGHDNLYWYRRVMGKEIKFLLHFVKESKQDESGMPNNRFLAERTGGTYSTLKVQPAELEDSGVYFCASSQVPGIDEQFFGPGTRLTVL.

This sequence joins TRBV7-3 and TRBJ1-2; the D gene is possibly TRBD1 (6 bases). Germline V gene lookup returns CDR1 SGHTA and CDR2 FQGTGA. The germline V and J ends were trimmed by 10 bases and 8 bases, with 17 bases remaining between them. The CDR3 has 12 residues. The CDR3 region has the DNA TGTGCCACCACGGACAGTACAGGCGGCTACACCTTC. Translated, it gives CATTDSTGGYTF.

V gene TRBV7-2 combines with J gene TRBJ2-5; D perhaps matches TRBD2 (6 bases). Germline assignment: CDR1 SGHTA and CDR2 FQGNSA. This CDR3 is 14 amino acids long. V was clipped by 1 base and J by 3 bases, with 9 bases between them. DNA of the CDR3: TGTGCCAGCAGCTTAGTCCGCGGGGAAGAGACCCAGTACTTC. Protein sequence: CASSLVRGEETQYF. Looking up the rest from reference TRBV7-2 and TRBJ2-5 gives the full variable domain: GAGVSQSPSNKVTEKGKDVELRCDPISGHTALYWYRQSLGQGLEFLIYFQGNSAPDKSGLPSDRFSAERTGGSVSTLTIQRTQQEDSAVYLCASSLVRGEETQYFGPGTRLLVL.

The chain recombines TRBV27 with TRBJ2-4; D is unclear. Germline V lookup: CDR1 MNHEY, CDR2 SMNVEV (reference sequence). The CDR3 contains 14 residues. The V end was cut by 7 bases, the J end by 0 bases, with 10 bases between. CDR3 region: CASTSLKAKNIQYF. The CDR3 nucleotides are TGTGCCAGCACCTCGTTAAAAGCCAAAAACATTCAGTACTTC.

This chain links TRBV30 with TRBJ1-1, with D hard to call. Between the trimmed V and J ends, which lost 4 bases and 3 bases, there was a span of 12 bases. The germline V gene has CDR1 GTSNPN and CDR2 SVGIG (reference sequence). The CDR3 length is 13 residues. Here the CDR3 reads CAWKSYGDTEAFF. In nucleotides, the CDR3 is TGTGCCTGGAAGAGTTACGGGGACACTGAAGCTTTCTTT.

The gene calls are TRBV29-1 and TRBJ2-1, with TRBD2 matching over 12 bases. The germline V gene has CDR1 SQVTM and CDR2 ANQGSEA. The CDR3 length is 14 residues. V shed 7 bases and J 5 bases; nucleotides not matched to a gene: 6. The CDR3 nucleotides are TGCAGCGGCCGAACTAGCGGGGGGAACAATGAGCAGTTCTTC. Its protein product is CSGRTSGGNNEQFF.